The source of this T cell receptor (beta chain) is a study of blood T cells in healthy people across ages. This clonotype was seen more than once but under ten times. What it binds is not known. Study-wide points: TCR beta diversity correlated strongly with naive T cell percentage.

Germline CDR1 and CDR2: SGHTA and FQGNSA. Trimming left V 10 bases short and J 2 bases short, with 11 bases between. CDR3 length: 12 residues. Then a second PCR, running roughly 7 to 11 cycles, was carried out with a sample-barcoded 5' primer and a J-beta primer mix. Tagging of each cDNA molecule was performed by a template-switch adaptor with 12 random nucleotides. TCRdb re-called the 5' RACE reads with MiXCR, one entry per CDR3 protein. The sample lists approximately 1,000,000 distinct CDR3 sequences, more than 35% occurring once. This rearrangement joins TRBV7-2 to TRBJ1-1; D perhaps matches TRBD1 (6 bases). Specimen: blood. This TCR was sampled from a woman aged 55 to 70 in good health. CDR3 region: CATRRGNTEAFF. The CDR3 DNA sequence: TGTGCCACCCGCAGGGGAAACACTGAAGCTTTCTTT.